This T cell receptor beta chain stems from a study of T cell repertoires in breast cancer (dated by TCRdb to 2016 to 2017). The study in broad terms: The study profiled tumors, lymph nodes and peripheral blood lymphocytes from breast cancer patients, plus peripheral blood from healthy control donors. Because breast cancer has a low mutational burden and common mutations are rare, the study reasoned that TCRs shared between breast cancer patients would target shared antigens. On average, about 540,000 sequences per sample and around 10 reads per input cell were obtained by sequencing. Tumor-free lymph nodes were processed without enzymatic digestion, and Ficoll was used to separate blood samples. Controls included nine healthy donors of an age range similar to the patients. After being minced and digested with Liberase and DNase, tumors and tumor-involved lymph nodes were passed through 70-um and 40-um filters. ER+/PR+ status was present in the majority of the roughly 20 patient tumors that were analyzed for shared TCRs. Overall study outcomes, separate from this receptor: Some 18 TCR pairs were shared across seven or more patient tumors and were rarely found in control blood, which suggests possible tumor specificity. Shared TCRs were encoded by various nucleotide sequences, which suggests selection and expansion based on antigen. Tumor-involved sentinel lymph nodes shared about fourfold more TCRs with matched tumor repertoires than tumor-free nodes (roughly 7.3% versus 1.9%). TRBV7 predominance was observed among shared TCRs, which possibly reflected tumor recognition or mispriming bias from eight TRBV7 primers. Discarding singleton TCRs and sampling only part of each tumor may have missed genuine antitumor clones. Emulsion RT-PCR was considered qualitative rather than quantitative, because transcript abundance and primer differences skewed the recovery of clones.

This clonotype was seen only once. Its antigen is still unknown. One end of the junction fails to match germline, which may point to a read error. In the germline V gene, CDR1 corresponds to SGHVS and CDR2 to FNYEAQ. The CDR3 holds 12 amino acids from the cysteine to the phenylalanine. Only the CDR3 region is kept as DNA, spanning 36 bases read in frame from base 1. Library prep was done by emulsion pairing. A second nested PCR with blocking oligos suppressed unpaired genes, then a third nested PCR added Illumina adaptors and barcodes. Each emulsion RT-PCR master mix contained roughly 4,500-250,000 T cells, with C-region, Stepout and V-region primers. Emulsions were generated with the Micellula Emulsion and Purification Kit, and RT-PCR used Qiagen OneStep RT-PCR reagents. Pooled libraries were sequenced with paired-end 2 x 250 reads on an Illumina MiSeq. In the original analysis: Read pairs were joined in Galaxy and clipped at the engineered overlap into separate alpha and beta files; unclipped reads were discarded. To assign alpha-beta pairs, the researchers used CompleteTCR, a MiTCR-based pipeline that relies on an R script to link chains sharing read cluster identifiers. TCR sequences seen only once, which were about 1-3.4%, were removed as potential sequencing errors. TCRdb took the public reads, trimmed them with fastp at Q25, ran MiXCR for clone calling and kept in-frame beta chains. Rows matching on CDR3 protein sequence are summarized as one entry with the most common DNA and genes. TCRdb, rather than the study authors, made the V and J calls. Within this sample are roughly 150 distinct CDR3 sequences, with 35% to 45% of them counted one time only. Roughly 97% of the sample is taken by the ten largest.

To analyze paired alpha-beta TCRs of CD8+ T cells, the researchers used an expanded emulsion RT-PCR method with primers covering all TCR V genes. CD8+ T cells were isolated with a CD8 positive selection kit and incubated overnight in 8 to 10 IU/mL IL-2 before emulsion RT-PCR. Sequencing was performed on CD8+ T cells. This TCR was recovered from a pool of human donors with breast cancer or a healthy control (not recorded which). The chain is assembled from TRBV7-6 and TRBJ2-2, with the D assignment possibly TRBD1 or TRBD2, given 5 matching bases for each. The nucleotide sequence is TGTGCCAGCAACTTAAAGATAGGGGAGCTTTTTTTT. This codes for CASNLKIGELFF.